This TCR beta chain derives from a study of human T cells and chemical hapten exposure. Study summary: Weekly administration of diphenylcyclopropenone to the scalp of patients continued throughout the approximately 23-week study. Mostly female, the patients presented with alopecia areata, totalis or universalis. Findings and caveats of the study: With DPC sensitization, TCRs exceeding 1 in 1000 frequency showed no change.

Sample time point: pre-sensitization, week 0. The treatment: therapeutic diphenylcyclopropenone sensitization with weekly scalp DPC. Turning to this clonotype: What it binds is not known.

In the original processing: From 23,224 to 690,600 TCRs were found per sample, with a median of about 96,000. Via MiXCR, TCRdb re-called the RACE reads, giving one row per CDR3 protein. The V and J calls were not made by the authors but by TCRdb's processing. The table lists some 360,000 distinct CDR3 sequences, about 5.1% of them singletons. Germline V lookup: CDR1 WSHSY, CDR2 SAAADI. This CDR3 spans 11 amino acids. The ends were cut back, 4 bases at V and 6 bases at J, with 3 bases in the middle. This clonotype was obtained from a woman in her forties or fifties with alopecia areata. Some clones in this sample may be carry-over from other donors' samples. The genes are TRBV10-2 and TRBJ1-4; D ambiguous. Sequencing used whole blood, obtained in connection with sensitization to the hapten diphenylcyclopropenone (DPC). The CDR3 loop reads CASSGDEKLFF. In DNA form, the CDR3 reads TGCGCCAGCAGTGGAGATGAAAAACTGTTTTTT.